This T cell receptor beta chain was found in a study of cytomegalovirus exposure and HLA in healthy donors (TCRdb year 2017). At the level of the whole study: An earlier analysis of around 600 of the donors reported approximately 290 Gb of sequence data and roughly 110 million unique TCR beta sequences from some 180 million T cells. HLA typing covered class I and class II loci at four-digit resolution. Among about 360 genotyped donors of the cohort, an average of approximately 230,000 unique TCR beta nucleotide sequences were sequenced per donor, roughly a sixth of them non-productive. In addition to the first cohort of several hundred subjects, a separate validation cohort of around 110 different subjects was used. To predict cytomegalovirus infection status, the study combined high-throughput TCR immunosequencing, statistical association of individual TCRs with disease status, and machine learning. An early release that covered around 590 HLA-typed donors contained approximately 300 gigabases of sequencing data and 70 million to 100 million unique TCR sequences. Alongside the repertoire data, information on donor age, sex, ethnicity and CMV serostatus was compiled. The number of donors typed differed by locus, with 629-630 for A, B, C, DRB1 and DQB1, about 500 for DQA1, over 600 for DPA1, and under 490 for DPB1. The study was designed to test whether signatures of past pathogen exposure could be identified by cataloging public T cell receptors. An earlier analysis of around 580 of the donors used high-throughput TCR beta sequencing to judge whether each TCR beta V gene segment behaved as functional or pseudogenic. A later analysis re-analyzed previously published TCR beta repertoires from 650 to 800 donors and added high-resolution HLA genotyping to study TCR occurrence patterns. The study used immunosequencing to profile the T cell repertoires of about 670 subjects and linked those repertoires to cytomegalovirus serostatus. The later analysis used no new phenotypic data to find candidate immune exposures, relying instead on TCR beta sequences and their occurrence across donors. A later genetic analysis took genome-wide SNP genotypes for about three fifths of the 666 donors and used that subset as a discovery cohort. Of the roughly 400 genotyped donors, about 84% fell in the genetic ancestry cluster associated with self-reported Caucasian donors. Every discovery cohort repertoire had been produced on one sequencing platform. Roughly 5 DR-DQ haplotypes were handled as single units for association and clustering because linkage in the cohort was strong. Study-wide conclusions, independent of this receptor: In an earlier analysis of approximately 590 of the donors, most TCR beta V segments appeared in productive rearrangements about 90% or about 30% of the time, broadly matching IMGT annotations. A later genetic analysis associated a missense DCLRE1C variant with V-gene and J-gene trimming of TCR beta chains, and an independent cohort replicated the association. Correlated functional status among segregating V segments might reflect linkage disequilibrium, but an unknown experimental factor could not be ruled out. Most TCR sequences were seen in very few donors, while some public TCRs were found in many individuals. A further reported finding was that TCR beta sequences accurately predicted the HLA-A and HLA-B alleles for most subjects in the first cohort. The study gave a list of 150 to 200 TCR beta chains associated with cytomegalovirus. Sequencing depth was assumed to be roughly uniform across donors in the presence/absence analyses, though that assumption may not hold. In a later analysis, HLA-associated TCR beta chains showed more clonal expansion and lower generation probabilities than non-associated chains that were equally common. In both the original and validation cohorts, the classifier was reported to diagnose cytomegalovirus status with high specificity and sensitivity. In a later analysis, TCR association rates were found to vary across HLA loci, with the most associated TCRs seen for DRB1 alleles and the fewest for HLA-C alleles. At a false discovery rate of 0.05, a later analysis linked 16,000 or so TCR beta sequences to specific HLA alleles. In a later genetic analysis, fewer N-insertions in productive TCRs were reported among donors in an Asian-associated ancestry cluster than the approximately 630-donor mean. Because HLA typing was missing for some donors at each locus, association tests included only the typed subset. Because the 87-base-pair reads could not distinguish some IMGT-functional V segments, including TRBV6-2 and TRBV6-3, those segments were excluded. In vitro tests confirmed that a few of the cytomegalovirus-associated TCR beta chains recognize cytomegalovirus antigens. The authors suggested that the approach could potentially be extended to other disease states and immunological phenotypes. Only TCR beta chains were sequenced in this cohort, and the absence of alpha or paired-chain data limited detectable features. Several of the top co-occurrence clusters appeared to be linked to parvovirus B19, influenza, CMV and Epstein-Barr virus, according to a later analysis. The sequencing pipeline was judged likely to have produced a cluster of highly shared sequence variants as a technical artifact. According to a later analysis, most CMV-associated TCR beta chains appeared to be HLA-restricted, and the HLA associations seemed to be driven largely by CMV exposure. Immune exposure information for the cohort was limited to CMV serostatus. Because counts were too low, under 20 rarely observed V segments, including chromosome 9 orphons, were left out of the earlier analysis of approximately 500 of the donors. When HLA alleles, especially DR and DQ, strongly co-occurred, attributing TCR associations to individual alleles was difficult.

The cohort comprised fewer than 750 healthy bone marrow donors. Cohort members were all nominally healthy when sampled, although unrecorded immune exposures were likely present. The donor was CMV seronegative and belonged to the group of around 400 seronegative cohort members. Every donor gave a peripheral blood sample, and the peripheral blood mononuclear cells from that sample were used for TCR beta sequencing. Genomic DNA was extracted from the blood cell samples with the Qiagen DNeasy Blood Extraction Kit. Cut back by 7 bases and 1 base, the V and J ends lie 16 bases apart. From the germline V gene, CDR1 is MNHEY and CDR2 is SVGAGI. Including cysteine and phenylalanine, the CDR3 has 15 amino acids. Only the CDR3 part of the read is kept: 45 bases, read in frame from the first base. The method was the immunoSEQ multiplex PCR assay. The multiplex PCR relied on a mix of 60 forward primers for TCR Vbeta segments and 13 reverse primers for TCR Jbeta segments. Amplification of the CDR3 region of rearranged TCR beta genes was performed with a multiplex PCR assay on genomic DNA. The Illumina HiSeq System was used to sequence the amplified TCR beta libraries as 87-base-pair reads. The study's processing was this. In a later analysis, some 80 million unique TCR beta chains were counted across the 650 to 700 repertoires, and roughly 9.9 million of these chains were shared by at least two donors. Raw reads were error-corrected and collapsed into unique sequences with a nearest-neighbor algorithm that merged closely related sequences to remove PCR and sequencing errors. To assign V, D and J gene segments, CDR3 sequences were aligned to IMGT reference sequences. For a sequence to be retained, at least a six-nucleotide match to both a V gene segment and a J gene segment was required. A rearrangement counted as productive if the CDR3 had no stop codons and remained in frame with V and J, and every other rearrangement counted as non-productive. CDR3 was defined according to IMGT convention as the region running from the second conserved V-encoded cysteine to the conserved J-encoded phenylalanine. The earlier analysis of approximately 590 of the donors excluded any sequence lacking an unambiguous match to a single V gene segment. An earlier analysis of some 500 of the donors classified V segments as functional when productive rearrangements were above 56.7% and as segregating when the standard deviation between donors was above 5%. A statistical classification framework was developed to diagnose cytomegalovirus status using the catalog of TCR beta chain sequences. V and J gene assignment, in a later analysis, came from comparing TCR nucleotide sequences with IMGT/GENE-DB human TR gene sequences. In a later analysis, CDR3 sequences and most-parsimonious VDJ recombination scenarios were assigned using the TCRdist pipeline. A later analysis defined each TCR beta chain by its CDR3 amino acid sequence plus V-gene family, and excluded reads lacking a unique V-gene family. A later analysis removed 500 to 600 highly shared, low-generation-probability nucleotide sequences to deal with suspected cross-contamination and a sequencing artifact. For each public chain, a later analysis derived a clonal expansion index from normalized ranks of inferred template counts within each repertoire. In a later analysis, generation probabilities were computed with a VDJ recombination model fitted to out-of-frame rearrangements, and the resulting probabilities were checked against IGoR. In a later analysis, TCR-TCR, TCR-HLA and TCR-CMV co-occurrence was scored with hypergeometric tests, and a repertoire-size bias correction was applied to TCR pairs. In a later analysis, false discovery rates were estimated by permuting HLA or CMV assignments 20 times. A later analysis grouped co-occurring TCRs with DBSCAN, adding TCRdist sequence similarity when clustering within HLA-allele-positive subsets. For co-occurrence clustering, repertoires with fewer than 30,000 or more than 120,000 public chains were excluded, along with roughly 5 repertoires with anomalous nucleotide sharing. The source is immuneACCESS, and TCRdb retained only in-frame sequences with V and J called. Part of the clones is not carried over; for the studies checked, unresolved V genes explain less than half of this, and the remainder is unexplained. The DNA gave D and trimming, while V, J and clone size come from that table. The table for this sample lists over 80,000 clones; 55% to 80% of them were counted only once. Roughly 3.6% of the sample rests with the top ten.

A remark on this clone: Its antigen specificity is not known. Qualities for individual bases were not recorded, and no much larger clone is one base off.

The V and J genes are TRBV6-5 and TRBJ1-1; the D gene is possibly TRBD1, with 6 bases matching. The specimen sequenced was PBMCs. The sequence was obtained from a man in his forties in good health and CMV-seronegative. Here the CDR3 is given as CASTANPTGNTEAFF. In nucleotides, the sequence is TGTGCCAGCACCGCAAACCCGACAGGGAACACTGAAGCTTTCTTT.